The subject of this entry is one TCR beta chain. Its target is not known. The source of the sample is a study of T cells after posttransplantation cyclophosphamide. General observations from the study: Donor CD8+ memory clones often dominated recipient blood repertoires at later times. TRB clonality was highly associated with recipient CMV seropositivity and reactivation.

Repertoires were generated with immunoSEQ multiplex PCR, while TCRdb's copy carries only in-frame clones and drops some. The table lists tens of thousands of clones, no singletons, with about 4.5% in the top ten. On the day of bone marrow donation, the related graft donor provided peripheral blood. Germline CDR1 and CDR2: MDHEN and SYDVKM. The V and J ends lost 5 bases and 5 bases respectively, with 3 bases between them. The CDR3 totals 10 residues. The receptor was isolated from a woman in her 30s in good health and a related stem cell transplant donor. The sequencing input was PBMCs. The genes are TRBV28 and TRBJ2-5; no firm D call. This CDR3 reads CASSRETQYF. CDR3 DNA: TGTGCCAGCAGTAGGGAGACCCAGTACTTC. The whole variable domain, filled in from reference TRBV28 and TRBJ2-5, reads DVKVTQSSRYLVKRTGEKVFLECVQDMDHENMFWYRQDPGLGLRLIYFSYDVKMKEKGDIPEGYSVSREKKERFSLILESASTNQTSMYLCASSRETQYFGPGTRLLVL.